Listed below are T cell receptor beta chains from one sample, sequenced in a study of CXCR3-negative and CXCR3-positive naive CD8 T cells. Reanalyzing the 5' RACE reads, TCRdb keeps one entry per CDR3 protein, without DNA. The repertoire table contains some 120,000 distinct CDR3 sequences. Sequenced material: naive CXCR3+ CD8+ T cells from blood. All receptors come from a human donor in good health. Some clones in this sample may be carry-over from other donors' samples. Each CDR3 is given with its conserved first and last residue.

j_call cdr3_length v_call cdr3_aa
TRBJ2-1 16 TRBV4-2 CASSHSLAGDYNEQFF
TRBJ1-1 14 TRBV19 CASSKDEMGTEAFF
TRBJ2-5 14 TRBV20-1 CSAIGRWYQETQYF
TRBJ2-7 13 TRBV29-1 CSVAGQIEYEQYF
TRBJ2-5 15 TRBV7-7 CASSLVEDSQETQYF
TRBJ2-7 16 TRBV11-2 CASSDPTGMSLYEQYF
TRBJ1-6 19 TRBV6-5 CASSYFAGTTGDDNSPLHF
TRBJ2-7 15 TRBV5-1 CASSRTSGTAYEQYF
TRBJ2-1 12 TRBV10-3 CATQGPYNEQLF
TRBJ2-3 13 TRBV14 CASSQLTGDTQYF
TRBJ2-6 15 TRBV7-8 CASSLPGHPEQVLTF
TRBJ2-1 15 TRBV12-3/TRBV12-4 CASRKLAGGRNEQFF
TRBJ2-6 15 TRBV11-2 CASSSPAPGANVLTF
TRBJ2-1 17 TRBV6-6 CASSYSTSFSSYNEQFF
TRBJ2-5 14 TRBV27 CASSGGLAGETQYF
TRBJ2-1 14 TRBV28 CASSPTSAYNEQFF
TRBJ2-7 15 TRBV13 CASSLPRTGVVEQYF
TRBJ1-1 17 TRBV4-3 CASSQVRQGRQNTEAFF
TRBJ2-2 18 TRBV23-1 CASSPSVRVMANTGELFF
TRBJ2-6 17 TRBV5-6 CASSFGTGISGANVLTF
TRBJ2-7 13 TRBV19 CASSINRNYEQYF
TRBJ2-1 14 TRBV28 CASSPGEGDNEQFF
TRBJ2-1 13 TRBV14 CASSQVVRYEQFF
TRBJ2-5 12 TRBV7-3 CASSPGAGDLYF
TRBJ1-5 14 TRBV6-6 CASSMRWNNQPQHF
TRBJ2-7 17 TRBV7-9 CASAYPGSGGPPYEQYF
TRBJ2-2 12 TRBV6-2/TRBV6-3 CAGRIVRRELFF
TRBJ2-7 15 TRBV4-2 CASSQDRGARYEQYF
TRBJ2-7 12 TRBV29-1 CSVRELGYEQYF
TRBJ2-4 12 TRBV12-3/TRBV12-4 CASSSTHDIQYF
TRBJ2-7 14 TRBV27 CASSFGLTSYEQYF
TRBJ2-7 11 TRBV7-2 CASSRPGEQYF
TRBJ2-1 13 TRBV12-3/TRBV12-4 CASSKSSYNEQFF
TRBJ2-5 15 TRBV20-1 CSARDRERDGETQYF
TRBJ2-7 15 TRBV15 CATSREGGQGYEQYF
TRBJ2-1 15 TRBV11-2 CASSLVETGKNEQFF
TRBJ2-7 14 TRBV6-2/TRBV6-3 CASSYYAGVYEQYF
TRBJ2-2 17 TRBV11-2 CASSFPGLVGNTGELFF
TRBJ2-7 14 TRBV12-3/TRBV12-4 CASSRLADGYEQYF
TRBJ1-5 17 TRBV18 CASSPLRIGPGGQPQHF
TRBJ2-7 13 TRBV18 CASSPRAAYEQYF
TRBJ1-1 15 TRBV5-1 CTSSSWVGRGTEAFF
TRBJ2-1 16 TRBV27 CASSETSSKTYNEQFF
TRBJ2-7 17 TRBV25-1 CASSVRNRDGRPFEQYF
TRBJ2-7 14 TRBV5-4 CASSLGAGAYEQYF
TRBJ2-1 12 TRBV12-3/TRBV12-4 CASSLGSIEQFF
TRBJ2-7 14 TRBV10-2 CASRELAGVKKQYF
TRBJ2-2 13 TRBV12-3/TRBV12-4 CASSLEATGELFF
TRBJ1-1 15 TRBV20-1 CSARDRDRLNTEAFF
TRBJ2-1 17 TRBV28 CASSATPGTSEHNEQFF
TRBJ2-5 12 TRBV12-3/TRBV12-4 CASKNLQETQYF
TRBJ1-5 17 TRBV5-5 CASSLEAATYSNQPQHF